A selection of T cell receptor beta chains follows, all from one sample in a study of cytomegalovirus exposure and HLA in healthy donors. Generated by immunoSEQ multiplex PCR, the TCRdb table keeps only in-frame clones and is missing some. Here the sample spans 110,000 to 150,000 clones, around 76% being singletons. Sequenced material: PBMCs. All receptors derive from a male donor in good health and CMV-seronegative. Each CDR3 is given with its conserved first and last residue.

v_gene	CDR3aa
TRBV5-8	CASSIGLAGGPSTSDTQYF
TRBV5-6	CASSLLQGAPPGNEQFF
TRBV5-4	CASSLVQGQGTRGYTF
TRBV5-1	CASSLAGQGIYYEQYF
TRBV7-2	CASSWTSGMYNEQFF
TRBV6-5	CASSSSGQGAVTEAFF
TRBV9	CASSEILDTGELFF
TRBV30	CAWSPLGPPGANYGYTF
TRBV5-4	CASSFERGHGYTF
TRBV7-6	CASSPHPDRYNTEAFF
TRBV9	CASSPRQGGLVTEAFF
TRBV19	CASSSPGGLNTEAFF
TRBV5-1	CASSKRDRGMDTQYF
TRBV4-3	CASSQDRANEKLFF
TRBV30	CAWNLRGANYGYTF
TRBV7-3	CASSNPGAAF
TRBV13	CASSSFSRDKFYEQYF
TRBV30	CAYRHRYEQYF
TRBV6-6	CASRSGTSDTETQYF
TRBV7-9	CASSLERGIGELFF
TRBV5-6	CASSWTQAGGGETQYF
TRBV2	CASSDRRSSGNTIYF
TRBV6-5	CASSYSKRVGDYGYTF
TRBV30	CAWSVTPSGDQPQHF
TRBV5-1	CASSSGTAFTGELFF
TRBV6-1	CASIPTSGGYEQYF
TRBV7-2	CASSPSVVHEQYF
TRBV5-4	CASSSIDRALYF
TRBV27	CASSLTGGWSTEAFF
TRBV19	CASSARAQSSTDTQYF
TRBV29-1	CSVEDSGLRTQYF
TRBV29-1	CSVTGGTAYEQYF
TRBV29-1	CSVERPGQMNTGELFF
TRBV29-1	CSVGAGRGYTF
TRBV18	CASSLGSSASSYEQYF
TRBV7-6	CASSLDGNNEQFF
TRBV30	CAWSESWGHEQYF
TRBV7-9	CASSSTDYEQYF
TRBV5-4	CASSSKKQETQYF
TRBV11-3	CASSLRDSTYEQYF
TRBV5-1	CASSSRTGATGELFF
TRBV19	CASSSGGTGRTGELFF
TRBV9	CASSALRTSMNTEAFF
TRBV14	CASSQVWRAASNTGELFF
TRBV5-5	CASSLGIGQIYGYTF
TRBV28	CASSHPTGDATEAFF
TRBV30	CAWSLGQGYEQYF
TRBV30	CAWNSDRGLRETQYF
TRBV7-2	CASRYRGSYEQYF
TRBV29-1	CSPRSQPGLASSYEQYF
TRBV5-4	CASSLGLAGTGYEQYF
TRBV5-6	CASSSPSGREQYF
TRBV6-6	CASIQAGVSYEQYF
TRBV9	CASSVGQSSYEQYF
TRBV19	CASSIQNQPQHF
TRBV6-6	CASSYNVEGKNTEAFF
TRBV5-1	CASSLVGTGGVGSGYTF